This T cell receptor (beta chain) was captured by sequencing in a study of T cell responses to AZD1222 COVID-19 vaccine. Findings and caveats of the study: Repertoires were obtained solely post-peak T cell response. Spike-specific TCR breadth and depth went up after people got two AZD1222 doses.

Worth noting for this clone: Its antigen is not known.

Investigators merged groups given second doses at roughly 4 or roughly 12 weeks. Clones were sequenced by immunoSEQ multiplex PCR, and TCRdb holds only the in-frame ones, with some missing. The table has nearly 110,000 clones, 92% seen once; the top ten hold about 8.1%. The source is an adult who received the AZD1222 COVID-19 vaccine. The sequencing here drew on peripheral blood, taken 28 days after the second AZD1222 dose.

CDR3 residues: CASRYRQGNPLNTGELFF. In DNA form, the CDR3 reads TGTGCCAGCAGGTACAGACAGGGAAACCCACTGAACACCGGGGAGCTGTTTTTT. The chain couples TRBV27 to TRBJ2-2; TRBD1 agrees at 7 bases. V shed 6 bases and J 1 base; nucleotides not matched to a gene: 14. CDR3 length: 18 residues. Germline CDR1 is MNHEY and CDR2 is SMNVEV (reference sequence).